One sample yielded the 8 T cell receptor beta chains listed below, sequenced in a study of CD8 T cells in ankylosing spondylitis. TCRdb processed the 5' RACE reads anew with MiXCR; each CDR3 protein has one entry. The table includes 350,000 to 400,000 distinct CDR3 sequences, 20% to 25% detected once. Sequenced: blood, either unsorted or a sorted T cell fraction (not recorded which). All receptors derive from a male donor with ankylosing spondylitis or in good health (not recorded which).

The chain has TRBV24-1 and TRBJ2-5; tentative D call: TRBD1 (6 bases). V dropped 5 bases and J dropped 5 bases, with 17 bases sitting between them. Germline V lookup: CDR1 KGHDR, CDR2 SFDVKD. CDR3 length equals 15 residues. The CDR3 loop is CATSVRAGVVETQYF. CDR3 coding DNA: TGTGCCACCAGTGTTCGGGCAGGGGTGGTGGAGACCCAGTACTTC.

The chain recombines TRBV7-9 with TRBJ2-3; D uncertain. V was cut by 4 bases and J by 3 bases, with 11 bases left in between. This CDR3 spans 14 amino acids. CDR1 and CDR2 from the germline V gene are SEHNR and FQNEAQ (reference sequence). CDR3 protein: CASSSLLVTDTQYF. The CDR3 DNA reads TGTGCCAGCAGCTCCCTCCTAGTAACAGATACGCAGTATTTT.

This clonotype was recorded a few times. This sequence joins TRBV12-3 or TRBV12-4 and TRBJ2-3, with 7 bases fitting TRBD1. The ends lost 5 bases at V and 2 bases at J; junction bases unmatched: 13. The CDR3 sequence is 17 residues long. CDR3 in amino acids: CASSPITSTGPTDTQYF. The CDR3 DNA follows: TGTGCCAGCAGTCCCATAACTTCGACAGGGCCCACAGATACGCAGTATTTT.

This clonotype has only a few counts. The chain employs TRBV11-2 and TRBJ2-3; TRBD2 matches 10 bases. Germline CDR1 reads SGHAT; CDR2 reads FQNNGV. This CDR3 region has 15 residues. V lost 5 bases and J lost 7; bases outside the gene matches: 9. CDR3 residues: CASSPFERGGNTQYF. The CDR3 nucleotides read TGTGCCAGCAGCCCCTTTGAGCGGGGGGGTAATACGCAGTATTTT.

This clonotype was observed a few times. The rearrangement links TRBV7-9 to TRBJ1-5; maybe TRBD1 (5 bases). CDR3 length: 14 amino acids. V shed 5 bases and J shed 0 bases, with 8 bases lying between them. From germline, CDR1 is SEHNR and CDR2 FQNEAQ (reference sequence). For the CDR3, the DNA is TGTGCCAGCAGCCGAGACAGTAGCAATCAGCCCCAGCATTTT. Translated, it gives CASSRDSSNQPQHF.

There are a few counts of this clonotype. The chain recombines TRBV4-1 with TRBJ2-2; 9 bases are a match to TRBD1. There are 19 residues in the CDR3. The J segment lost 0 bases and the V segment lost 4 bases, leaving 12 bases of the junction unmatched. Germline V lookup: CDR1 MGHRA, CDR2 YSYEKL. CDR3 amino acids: CASSLKPGTGPTNTGELFF. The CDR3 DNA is TGCGCCAGCAGCCTTAAACCTGGGACAGGGCCTACGAACACCGGGGAGCTGTTTTTT.

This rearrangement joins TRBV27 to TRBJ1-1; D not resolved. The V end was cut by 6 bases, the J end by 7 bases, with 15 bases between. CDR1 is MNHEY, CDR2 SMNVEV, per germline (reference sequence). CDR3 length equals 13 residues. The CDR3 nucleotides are TGTGCCAGCAGCGGACTCGGACCCGATGAAGCTTTCTTT. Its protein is CASSGLGPDEAFF.

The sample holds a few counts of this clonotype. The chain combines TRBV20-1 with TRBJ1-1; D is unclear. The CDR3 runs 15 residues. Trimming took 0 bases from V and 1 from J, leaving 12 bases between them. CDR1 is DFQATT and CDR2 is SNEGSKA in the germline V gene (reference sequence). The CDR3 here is CSARDFRTENTEAFF. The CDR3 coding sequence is TGCAGTGCTAGAGATTTCCGGACGGAGAACACTGAAGCTTTCTTT.